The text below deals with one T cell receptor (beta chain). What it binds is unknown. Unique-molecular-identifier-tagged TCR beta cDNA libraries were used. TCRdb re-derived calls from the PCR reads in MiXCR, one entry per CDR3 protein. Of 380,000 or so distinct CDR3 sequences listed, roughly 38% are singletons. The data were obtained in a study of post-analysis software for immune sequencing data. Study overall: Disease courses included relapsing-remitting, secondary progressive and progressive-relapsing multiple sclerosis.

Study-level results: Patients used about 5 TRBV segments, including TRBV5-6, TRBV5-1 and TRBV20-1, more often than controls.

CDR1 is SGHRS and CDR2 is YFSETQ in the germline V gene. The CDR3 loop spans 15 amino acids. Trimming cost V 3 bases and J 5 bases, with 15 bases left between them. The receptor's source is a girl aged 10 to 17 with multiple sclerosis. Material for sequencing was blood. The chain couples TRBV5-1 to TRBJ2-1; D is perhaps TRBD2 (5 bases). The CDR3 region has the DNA TGCGCCAGCAGCTCGACAAGTCCGGAGGACAATGAGCAGTTCTTC. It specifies CASSSTSPEDNEQFF.